These T cell receptor beta chains were read from a single sample in a study of blood T cell repertoires in COVID-19. Only in-frame clones appear in the TCRdb table, and some are missing; sequencing was by immunoSEQ multiplex PCR. The sample has around 64,000 clones; around 86% are singletons. Sequenced: peripheral blood. These receptor sequences come from a man aged 45-65 years with active COVID-19. Each CDR3 is given with its conserved first and last residue. Fields, in order: D gene, V gene, clone size, J gene, CDR3 protein, CDR3 DNA. The D gene is left open where the match is weak. Size is stated for part of the rows, as once, few or many counts, or as a class when the clone is expanded.

>.|TRBV6-5|few|TRBJ2-2
CASRSTGELFF
TGTGCCAGCAGGAGCACCGGGGAGCTGTTTTTT
>.|TRBV27|.|TRBJ2-1
CASSSPGSGLYNEQFF
TGTGCCAGCAGTTCCCCAGGCAGCGGACTCTACAATGAGCAGTTCTTC
>.|TRBV19|.|TRBJ1-1
CASSISRGTEAFF
TGTGCCAGTAGTATTTCCAGAGGCACTGAAGCTTTCTTT
>.|TRBV9|.|TRBJ2-3
CASSVAGLASPLEDTQYF
TGTGCCAGCAGCGTAGCGGGGCTAGCGTCCCCCCTGGAAGATACGCAGTATTTT
>TRBD2|TRBV2|.|TRBJ2-3
CASSELGTSGGYADTQYF
TGTGCCAGCAGTGAGCTAGGGACTAGCGGGGGGTACGCAGATACGCAGTATTTT
>TRBD1|TRBV5-4|few|TRBJ2-7
CASSPDRGGLYEQYF
TGTGCCAGCAGCCCTGACAGGGGGGGACTCTACGAGCAGTACTTC
>TRBD1|TRBV25-1|.|TRBJ2-1
CASSEGTGGYNEQFF
TGTGCCAGCAGTGAAGGGACAGGAGGCTACAATGAGCAGTTCTTC
>.|TRBV29-1|.|TRBJ1-1
CSVGDGRPGAEAFF
TGCAGCGTCGGGGACGGCAGGCCAGGGGCTGAAGCTTTCTTT
>.|TRBV2|.|TRBJ2-4
CASSELAIGKNIQYF
TGTGCCAGCAGTGAACTAGCGATTGGCAAAAACATTCAGTACTTC
>TRBD2|TRBV27|few|TRBJ2-3
CASRVAGGPGTDTQYF
TGTGCCAGCAGAGTAGCGGGGGGGCCAGGCACAGATACGCAGTATTTT
>.|TRBV6-1|.|TRBJ2-7
CASSEARWGQTYEQYF
TGTGCCAGCAGTGAAGCGAGGTGGGGGCAAACCTACGAGCAGTACTTC
>.|TRBV5-1|.|TRBJ1-6
CASSLAVGGSSYNSPLHF
TGCGCCAGCAGCTTGGCCGTTGGAGGGAGCTCCTATAATTCACCCCTCCACTTT
>.|TRBV5-1|few|TRBJ2-7
CASARGGTHEQYF
TGCGCCAGCGCGAGGGGGGGAACCCACGAGCAGTACTTC
>TRBD1|TRBV2|once|TRBJ2-7
CASTTGTGVHEQYF
TGTGCCAGCACTACCGGGACAGGGGTCCACGAGCAGTACTTC
>.|TRBV3-1/TRBV3-2|.|TRBJ2-3
CASSQDLAGQGSTDTQYF
TGTGCCAGCAGCCAAGATCTAGCGGGACAGGGGAGCACAGATACGCAGTATTTT
>.|TRBV19|.|TRBJ1-3
CASTLRGGSGNTIYF
TGTGCCAGTACCCTCCGGGGGGGCTCTGGAAACACCATATATTTT
>TRBD1|TRBV5-5|.|TRBJ1-4
CASRSSQGAGEKLFF
TGTGCCAGCCGGAGTTCACAGGGGGCGGGAGAAAAACTGTTTTTT
>.|TRBV21-1|.|TRBJ2-7
CASSKALRYRDEQYF
TGTGCCAGCAGCAAAGCGCTAAGGTATCGGGACGAGCAGTACTTC
>.|TRBV28|.|TRBJ1-4
CASSLSGTEKLFF
TGTGCCAGCAGTTTATCGGGTACTGAAAAACTGTTTTTT
>.|TRBV2|.|TRBJ1-3
CASGGRETGLHTIYF
TGTGCCAGCGGGGGGAGGGAAACAGGACTACACACCATATATTTT
>.|TRBV7-2|.|TRBJ1-2
CASSRERVRGYGYTF
TGTGCCAGCAGCCGTGAGAGAGTCAGGGGCTATGGCTACACCTTC
>.|TRBV9|.|TRBJ1-1
CASSETGYSNTEAFF
TGTGCCAGCAGCGAAACAGGGTACTCGAACACTGAAGCTTTCTTT
>.|TRBV5-1|.|TRBJ2-6
CASSLDGVSGANVLTF
TGCGCCAGCAGCTTGGACGGTGTCTCTGGGGCCAACGTCCTGACTTTC
>.|TRBV19|.|TRBJ1-5
CASSKRRDQPQHF
TGTGCCAGTAGTAAACGCAGGGATCAGCCCCAGCATTTT
>.|TRBV7-2|.|TRBJ1-4
CASSPGLPFNEKLFF
TGTGCCAGCAGCCCTGGCTTGCCCTTTAATGAAAAACTGTTTTTT
>TRBD1|TRBV28|.|TRBJ2-5
CASSSTGGGETQYF
TGTGCCAGCAGCTCAACAGGGGGCGGTGAGACCCAGTACTTC
>.|TRBV6-1|.|TRBJ2-5
CASSEALMAGAQETQYF
TGTGCCAGCAGTGAAGCGTTAATGGCGGGGGCCCAAGAGACCCAGTACTTC
>.|TRBV12-2|.|TRBJ2-3
CASRSTSGRASTDTQYF
TGTGCAAGTCGATCCACTAGCGGGAGGGCTAGCACAGATACGCAGTATTTT
>.|TRBV18|once|TRBJ1-1
CASSVEMNTEAFF
TGTGCCAGCTCTGTGGAGATGAACACTGAAGCTTTCTTT
>TRBD1|TRBV7-9|.|TRBJ1-4
CASSHGQGNEKLFF
TGTGCCAGCAGCCACGGACAGGGTAATGAAAAACTGTTTTTT
>TRBD2|TRBV4-2|.|TRBJ2-1
CASSQDGVAGVNEQFF
TGTGCCAGCAGCCAAGATGGGGTAGCGGGAGTGAATGAGCAGTTCTTC
>.|TRBV6-1|.|TRBJ2-7
CASSEVITPPKEYF
TGTGCCAGCAGTGAAGTAATCACACCCCCGAAAGAGTACTTC
>.|TRBV14|.|TRBJ2-2
CASSHSGQRVTGELFF
TGTGCCAGCAGCCATTCGGGCCAGCGGGTTACCGGGGAGCTGTTTTTT
>.|TRBV7-2|.|TRBJ1-2
CASSRTGFGDPAGYGYTF
TGTGCCAGCAGCAGAACCGGGTTCGGCGACCCCGCTGGCTATGGCTACACCTTC